This TCR beta chain was sequenced during a study of identical twins. Whole-study findings and limits: In zero-insertion analyses, partial confounding could arise from invariant MAIT and iNKT cells.

Template switching (which added a universal primer site) was used, and cDNA carried unique molecular identifiers. A single record per CDR3 protein comes from TCRdb applying MiXCR to the 5' RACE reads. The sample contains 200,000 to 250,000 distinct CDR3 sequences, about 13% of which appear only once. The CDR3 extends over 15 amino acids. Trimming at V came to 5 bases and at J to 4 bases, leaving 9 bases not matched to a gene. Germline CDR1 is MNHNS and CDR2 is SASEGT. This clonotype was counted at least ten times. Its antigen is undetermined. These data were likewise used in another study, on yellow fever vaccine responses in identical twins.

The specimen sequenced was memory (CD45RO+) T cells sorted from blood. The receptor was derived from a woman aged 18-29 years in good health. The chain joins TRBV6-1 to TRBJ2-5; 8 bases line up with TRBD1. The CDR3 nucleotides read TGTGCCAGCAGTCTCGGGCAGGGGGCTTTAGAGACCCAGTACTTC. Encoded protein: CASSLGQGALETQYF.